The clone carrying this TCR beta chain turned up a few times. V gave up 0 bases and J gave up 5 bases, with 13 bases separating them. Germline CDR1 and CDR2: LGHNA and YSLEER. The CDR3 covers 15 residues. The data stem from a study of cytomegalovirus exposure and HLA in healthy donors. PCR involved 60 Vbeta and 13 Jbeta primers. Profiled with immunoSEQ multiplex PCR; TCRdb holds only in-frame clones, not every one. Here the sample spans 100,000 to 120,000 clones, 15% being singletons. The chain uses TRBV4-3 and TRBJ1-1; possibly TRBD1 for D (6 bases). Sample: PBMCs. This clonotype originated in a female donor in good health and CMV-seronegative. CDR3 sequence reads: CASSQDRGAGTEAFF. DNA for the CDR3: TGCGCCAGCAGCCAAGATCGGGGGGCGGGGACTGAAGCTTTCTTT.